The clone carrying this T cell receptor beta chain appeared a few times. The record originates from a study of blood T cell repertoires in COVID-19. Study context: Acute-phase and convalescent COVID-19 samples originated in the United States, Italy and Spain. The cDNA or gDNA used as material had been derived from T cells, B-cell-depleted T cells, or PBMCs.

Per the original methods: It was from reference gene primer amplification that nucleated cell counts were estimated. Here immunoSEQ multiplex PCR was the method, and the copy in TCRdb shows in-frame clones only, minus some. The DNA was the basis for D and trimming; V, J and clone size are from that table. This table has more than 250,000 clones, 75% to 90% appearing once. The clonotype comes from a woman younger than 45 who had recovered from COVID-19. The source material was peripheral blood.

Here the CDR3 DNA reads TGTGCCAGCAGCTTAGGGCCGGGACAGGGGGCCGCGGGCACTGAAGCTTTCTTT. Encoded protein: CASSLGPGQGAAGTEAFF. The V gene is TRBV5-5, the J gene TRBJ1-1; 12 bases match TRBD1. Germline V gene sequence: CDR1 SGHKS, CDR2 YYEKEE (reference sequence). CDR3 length equals 18 residues. J gave up 4 bases and V 2 bases, and 12 bases lay outside the gene matches.